This T cell receptor beta chain was observed in a study of T cell repertoires in cytomegalovirus infection. Study at large: It was recently identified HLA-C-restricted and well-studied HLA-B-restricted CMV epitopes that the study used. Indications of both CMV infection and matching HLA type were provided by public TCR beta signatures. General study points: There were HLA-C-restricted CMV-specific TCR beta clonotypes dominating the ex vivo response. Identification of carriers of CMV plus the relevant HLA was performed using cumulative public TCR beta family frequency.

There are a few counts of this clonotype. Antigen: not known. The CDR3 sequence is 16 residues long. Germline V lookup: CDR1 MNHEY, CDR2 SMNVEV (reference sequence). V was cut by 3 bases and J by 3 bases, with 17 bases left in between. TCRdb called the reads again in MiXCR, with one record for every CDR3 protein. The data contain some 700,000 distinct CDR3 sequences, roughly 30% of them seen just once; the ten biggest clones take up 15% to 20%. The chain is built from TRBV27 and TRBJ1-1; perhaps TRBD1 as D (5 bases). The clonotype was recovered from a human donor in good health (CMV status not recorded). Some clones in this sample may be carry-over from other donors' samples. Sequencing used cultured PBMCs, obtained from culture after CMV antigen stimulation. The CDR3 sequence: CASSFGHPVGHTEAFF. CDR3 nucleotide sequence: TGTGCCAGCAGTTTTGGACACCCGGTCGGGCACACTGAAGCTTTCTTT.